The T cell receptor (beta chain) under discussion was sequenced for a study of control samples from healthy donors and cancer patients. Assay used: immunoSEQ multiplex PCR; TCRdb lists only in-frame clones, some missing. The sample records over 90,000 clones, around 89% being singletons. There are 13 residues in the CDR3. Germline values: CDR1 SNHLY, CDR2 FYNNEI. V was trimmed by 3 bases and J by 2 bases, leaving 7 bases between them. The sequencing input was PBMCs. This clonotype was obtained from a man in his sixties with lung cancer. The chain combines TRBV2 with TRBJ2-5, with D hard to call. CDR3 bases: TGTGCCAGCAGTGATCTGGGTCAAGAGACCCAGTACTTC. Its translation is CASSDLGQETQYF.